These T cell receptor beta chains were read from a single sample in a study of blood T cell repertoires in COVID-19. Measured with immunoSEQ multiplex PCR; TCRdb has only the in-frame clones, and not every one. Of tens of thousands of clones listed, about 88% are singletons. Sequenced input: peripheral blood. These receptors were taken from an elderly woman with active COVID-19. The CDR3 runs from the conserved cysteine through the conserved F or W. The order of the fields is J gene, D gene, clone size, V gene, CDR3 protein, CDR3 DNA. D genes are given only for firm matches. A row's size may be missing; if present it is once, few, many or a size class.

>TRBJ2-7|-|-|TRBV5-5
CASSLRRQGENEQYF
TGTGCCAGCAGCCTGCGGCGCCAGGGTGAAAACGAGCAGTACTTC
>TRBJ2-3|TRBD2|-|TRBV7-2
CASRNNRSSGRTDTQYF
TGTGCCAGCAGGAATAACCGGTCTAGCGGGAGGACAGATACGCAGTATTTT
>TRBJ1-5|-|few|TRBV6-2/TRBV6-3
CASSRPGGNQPQHF
TGTGCCAGCAGTCGCCCAGGGGGCAATCAGCCCCAGCATTTT
>TRBJ1-1|-|-|TRBV28
CASTQGGTGRTEAFF
TGTGCCAGCACCCAGGGCGGTACCGGGCGGACTGAAGCTTTCTTT
>TRBJ1-2|-|-|TRBV7-9
CASSSSRILYGYTF
TGTGCCAGCAGCTCATCGAGGATTCTCTATGGCTACACCTTC
>TRBJ1-5|TRBD1|-|TRBV2
CASTPGQGAGGNQPQHF
TGTGCCAGCACTCCGGGACAGGGGGCAGGAGGTAATCAGCCCCAGCATTTT
>TRBJ1-1|-|-|TRBV2
CASRLKGLTEAFF
TGTGCCAGCAGACTCAAGGGGCTGACTGAAGCTTTCTTT
>TRBJ2-7|TRBD1|-|TRBV7-9
CASSSTATKTGGWNEQYF
TGTGCCAGCAGCTCGACCGCCACTAAGACAGGGGGCTGGAACGAGCAGTACTTC
>TRBJ2-2|-|-|TRBV21-1
CASIGPAGLNTGELFF
TGTGCCAGCATAGGTCCTGCGGGACTAAACACCGGGGAGCTGTTTTTT
>TRBJ2-5|TRBD2|-|TRBV5-6
CASSRTLAEETQYF
TGTGCCAGCAGCCGAACCCTAGCGGAAGAGACCCAGTACTTC
>TRBJ2-7|TRBD1|-|TRBV19
CASSIGLGQSYEQYF
TGTGCCAGTAGTATTGGACTGGGACAGTCCTACGAGCAGTACTTC
>TRBJ2-5|TRBD2|-|TRBV7-9
CASSSQREDLETQYF
TGTGCCAGCAGCTCACAGCGGGAAGATCTAGAGACCCAGTACTTC
>TRBJ1-2|TRBD1|-|TRBV28
CASSSGTALGYTF
TGTGCCAGCAGTTCAGGGACAGCCTTGGGCTACACCTTC
>TRBJ2-1|-|once|TRBV21-1
CASSKRRGFEQFF
TGTGCCAGCAGCAAAAGGAGGGGATTTGAGCAGTTCTTC
>TRBJ2-1|-|-|TRBV27
CASSPRSVLGGEQFF
TGTGCCAGCAGTCCGCGATCCGTACTAGGAGGTGAGCAGTTCTTC
>TRBJ1-4|-|-|TRBV27
CASSLLGGPNEKLFF
TGTGCCAGCAGCCTCCTGGGGGGTCCTAATGAAAAACTGTTTTTT
>TRBJ2-3|TRBD1|once|TRBV11-2
CASTSLGQGESDTQYF
TGTGCCAGCACCAGCTTAGGGCAGGGGGAGTCAGATACGCAGTATTTT
>TRBJ2-7|TRBD2|-|TRBV6-5
CASSPRGGSSYEQYF
TGTGCCAGCAGCCCCCGGGGAGGGAGCTCCTACGAGCAGTACTTC
>TRBJ2-3|TRBD2|-|TRBV18
CASSPSWTSGRFSQADTQYF
TGTGCCAGCTCACCCTCATGGACTAGCGGGAGATTTAGCCAGGCAGATACGCAGTATTTT
>TRBJ2-3|-|once|TRBV7-2
CASSSTQGVADTQYF
TGTGCCAGCAGCTCGACACAGGGTGTCGCAGATACGCAGTATTTT
>TRBJ2-3|TRBD2|-|TRBV6-5
CASSSPGTNTQYF
TGTGCCAGCAGTTCCCCGGGGACTAATACGCAGTATTTT
>TRBJ1-4|TRBD1|-|TRBV7-7
CASSLGTGTNEKLFF
TGTGCCAGCAGCTTAGGGACAGGAACCAATGAAAAACTGTTTTTT
>TRBJ2-7|TRBD1|-|TRBV7-8
CASSRTGGAYEQYF
TGTGCCAGCAGCCGGACAGGGGGCGCCTACGAGCAGTACTTC